This T cell receptor (beta chain) appears in the sequencing data of a study of identical twins. This clonotype was detected a few times. The CDR3 totals 14 residues. Looked up from germline, CDR1 is MNHNS and CDR2 is SASEGT. V lost 5 bases to trimming and J lost 2 bases, with 11 bases between them. A template switching step contributed a universal primer site, while unique molecular identifiers were present in the cDNA. TCRdb re-derived calls from the 5' RACE reads in MiXCR, one entry per CDR3 protein. The sample includes around 490,000 distinct CDR3 sequences, roughly 15% of them seen just once. The sample was also reused in another study, on yellow fever vaccine responses in identical twins.

This sequence joins TRBV6-1 and TRBJ2-3, with D perhaps being TRBD1 or TRBD2 (5 bases each). Sequenced sample: CD4+ T cells sorted from blood. This clonotype was obtained from a woman in her late teens or twenties in good health. CDR3 DNA sequence: TGTGCCAGCAGTCCGGGACGGAACACAGATACGCAGTATTTT. It specifies CASSPGRNTDTQYF.